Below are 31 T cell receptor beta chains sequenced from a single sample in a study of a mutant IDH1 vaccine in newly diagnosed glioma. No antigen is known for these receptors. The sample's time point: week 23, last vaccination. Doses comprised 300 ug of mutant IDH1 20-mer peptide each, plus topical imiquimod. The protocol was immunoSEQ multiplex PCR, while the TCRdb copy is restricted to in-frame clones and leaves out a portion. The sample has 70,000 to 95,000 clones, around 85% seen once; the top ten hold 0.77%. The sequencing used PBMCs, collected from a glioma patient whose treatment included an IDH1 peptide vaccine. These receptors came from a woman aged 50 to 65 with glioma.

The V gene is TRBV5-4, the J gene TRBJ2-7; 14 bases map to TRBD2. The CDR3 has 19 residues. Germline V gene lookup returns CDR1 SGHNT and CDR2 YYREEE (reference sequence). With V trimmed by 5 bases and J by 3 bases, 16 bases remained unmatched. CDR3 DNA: TGTGCCAGCAGTATCCCCGGGACTAGCGGGAGTAGTTCCCTCTACGAGCAGTACTTC. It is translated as CASSIPGTSGSSSLYEQYF.

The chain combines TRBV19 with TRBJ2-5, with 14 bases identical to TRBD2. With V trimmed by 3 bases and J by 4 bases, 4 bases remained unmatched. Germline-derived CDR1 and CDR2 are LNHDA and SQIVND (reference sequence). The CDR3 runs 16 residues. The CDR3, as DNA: TGTGCCAGTAGTATTGGTGGGACTAGCGGGGGAGAGACCCAGTACTTC. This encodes CASSIGGTSGGETQYF.

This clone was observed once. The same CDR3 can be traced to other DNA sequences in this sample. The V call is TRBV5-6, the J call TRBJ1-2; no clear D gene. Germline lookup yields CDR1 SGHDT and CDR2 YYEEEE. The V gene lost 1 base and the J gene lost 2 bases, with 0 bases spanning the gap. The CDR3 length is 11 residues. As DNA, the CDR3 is TGTGCCAGCAGCTTGAACTATGGCTACACCTTC. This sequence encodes CASSLNYGYTF.

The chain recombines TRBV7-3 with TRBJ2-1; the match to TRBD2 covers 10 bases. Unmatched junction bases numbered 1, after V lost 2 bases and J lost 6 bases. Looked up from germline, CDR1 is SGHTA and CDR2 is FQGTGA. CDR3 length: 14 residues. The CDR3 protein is CASSLLAGANEQFF. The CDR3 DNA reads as TGTGCCAGCAGCTTACTAGCGGGAGCCAATGAGCAGTTCTTC.

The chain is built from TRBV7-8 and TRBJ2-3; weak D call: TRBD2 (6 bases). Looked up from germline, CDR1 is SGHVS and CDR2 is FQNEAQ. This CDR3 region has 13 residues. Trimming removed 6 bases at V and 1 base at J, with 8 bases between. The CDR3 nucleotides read TGTGCCAGCAGGTCGGGGGGCACAGATACGCAGTATTTT. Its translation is CASRSGGTDTQYF.

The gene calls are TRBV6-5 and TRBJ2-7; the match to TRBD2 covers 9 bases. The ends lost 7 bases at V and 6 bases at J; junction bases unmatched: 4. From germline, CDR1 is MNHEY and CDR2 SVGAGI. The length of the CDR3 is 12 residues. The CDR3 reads CASTETSGEQYF. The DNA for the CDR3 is TGTGCCAGCACCGAGACTAGCGGCGAGCAGTACTTC.

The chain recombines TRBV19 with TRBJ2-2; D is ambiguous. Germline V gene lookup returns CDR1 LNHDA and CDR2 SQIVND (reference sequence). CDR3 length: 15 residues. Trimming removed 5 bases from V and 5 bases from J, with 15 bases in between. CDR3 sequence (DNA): TGTGCCAGTAGTTCTTCACCAAGTCGGACCGGGGAGCTGTTTTTT. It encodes CASSSSPSRTGELFF.

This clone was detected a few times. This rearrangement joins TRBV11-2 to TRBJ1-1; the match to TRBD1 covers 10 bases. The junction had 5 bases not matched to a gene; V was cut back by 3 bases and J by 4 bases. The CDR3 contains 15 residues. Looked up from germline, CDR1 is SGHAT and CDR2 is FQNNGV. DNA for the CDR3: TGTGCCAGCAGCTTCCTGACAGGGGGCACCACTGAAGCTTTCTTT. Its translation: CASSFLTGGTTEAFF.

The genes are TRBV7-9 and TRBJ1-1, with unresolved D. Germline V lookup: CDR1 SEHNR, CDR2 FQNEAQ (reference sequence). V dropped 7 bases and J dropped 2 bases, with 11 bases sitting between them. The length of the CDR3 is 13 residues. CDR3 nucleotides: TGTGCCAGCATCCTTGGGAGAAACACTGAAGCTTTCTTT. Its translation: CASILGRNTEAFF.

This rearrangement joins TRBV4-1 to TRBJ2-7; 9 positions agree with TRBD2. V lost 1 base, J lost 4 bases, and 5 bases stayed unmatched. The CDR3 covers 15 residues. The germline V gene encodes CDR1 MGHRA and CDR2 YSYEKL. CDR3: CASSQVASGRYEQYF. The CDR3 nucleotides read TGCGCCAGCAGCCAAGTGGCGAGCGGGAGGTACGAGCAGTACTTC.

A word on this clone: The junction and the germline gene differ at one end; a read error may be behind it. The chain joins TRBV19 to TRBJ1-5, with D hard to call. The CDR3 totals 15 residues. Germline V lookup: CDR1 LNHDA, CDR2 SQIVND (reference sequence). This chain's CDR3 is CASSIIPGADQSQHF. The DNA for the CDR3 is TGTGCCAGTAGTATAATCCCGGGAGCGGATCAGTCCCAGCATTTT.

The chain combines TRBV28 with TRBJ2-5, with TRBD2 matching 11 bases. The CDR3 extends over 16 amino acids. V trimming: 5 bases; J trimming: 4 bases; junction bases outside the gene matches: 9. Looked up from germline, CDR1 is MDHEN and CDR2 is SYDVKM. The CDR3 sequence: CASSESSGRARETQYF. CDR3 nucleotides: TGTGCCAGCAGTGAGAGTAGCGGGAGGGCCAGAGAGACCCAGTACTTC.

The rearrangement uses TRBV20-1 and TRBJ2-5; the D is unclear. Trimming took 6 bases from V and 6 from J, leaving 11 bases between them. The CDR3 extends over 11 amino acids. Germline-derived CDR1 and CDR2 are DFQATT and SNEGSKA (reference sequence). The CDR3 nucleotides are TGCAGTGCCTACAACCGGAAGACCCAGTACTTC. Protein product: CSAYNRKTQYF.

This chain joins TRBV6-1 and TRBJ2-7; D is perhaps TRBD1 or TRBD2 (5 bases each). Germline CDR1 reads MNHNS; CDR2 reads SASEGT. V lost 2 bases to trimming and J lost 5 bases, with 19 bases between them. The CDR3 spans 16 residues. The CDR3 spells CASSENEGSMRDEQYF. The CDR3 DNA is TGTGCCAGCAGTGAAAATGAGGGGTCAATGAGGGACGAGCAGTACTTC.

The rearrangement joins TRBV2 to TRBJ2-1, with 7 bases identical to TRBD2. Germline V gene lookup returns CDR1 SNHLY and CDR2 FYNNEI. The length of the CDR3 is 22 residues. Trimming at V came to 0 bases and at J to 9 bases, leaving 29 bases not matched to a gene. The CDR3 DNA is TGTGCCAGCAGTGAAGCTCCCAGCGCCGGGTGGAGCGGGATTAGCGGCTTCCCTGAGCAGTTCTTC. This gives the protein CASSEAPSAGWSGISGFPEQFF. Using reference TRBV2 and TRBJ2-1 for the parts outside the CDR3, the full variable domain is EPEVTQTPSHQVTQMGQEVILRCVPISNHLYFYWYRQILGQKVEFLVSFYNNEISEKSEIFDDQFSVERPDGSNFTLKIRSTKLEDSAMYFCASSEAPSAGWSGISGFPEQFFGPGTRLTVL.

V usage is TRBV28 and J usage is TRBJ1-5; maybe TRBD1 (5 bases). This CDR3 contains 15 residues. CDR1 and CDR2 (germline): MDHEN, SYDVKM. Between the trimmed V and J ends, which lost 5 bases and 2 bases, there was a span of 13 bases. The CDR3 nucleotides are TGTGCCAGCAGTCCCCGAGGGGAAGGCAATCAGCCCCAGCATTTT. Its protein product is CASSPRGEGNQPQHF.

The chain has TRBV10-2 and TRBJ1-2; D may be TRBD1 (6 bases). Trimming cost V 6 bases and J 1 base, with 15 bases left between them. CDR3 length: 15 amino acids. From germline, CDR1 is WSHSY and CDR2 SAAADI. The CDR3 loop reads CASSEGQRNNYGYTF. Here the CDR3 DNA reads TGCGCCAGCAGCGAAGGACAGAGAAATAACTATGGCTACACCTTC.

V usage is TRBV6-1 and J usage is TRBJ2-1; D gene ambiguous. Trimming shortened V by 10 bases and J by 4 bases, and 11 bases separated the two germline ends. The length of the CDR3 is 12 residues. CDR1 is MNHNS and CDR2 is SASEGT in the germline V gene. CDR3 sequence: CATTVGYNEQFF. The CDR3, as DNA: TGTGCCACTACAGTCGGGTACAATGAGCAGTTCTTC.

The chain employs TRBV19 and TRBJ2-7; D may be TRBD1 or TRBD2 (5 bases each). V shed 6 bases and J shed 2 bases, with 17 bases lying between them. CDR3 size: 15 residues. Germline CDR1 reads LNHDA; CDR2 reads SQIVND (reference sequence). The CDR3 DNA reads TGTGCCAGTAGCCCAACGTCAGGGAGAGCCTACGAGCAGTACTTC. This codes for CASSPTSGRAYEQYF. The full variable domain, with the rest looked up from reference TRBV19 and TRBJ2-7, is DGGITQSPKYLFRKEGQNVTLSCEQNLNHDAMYWYRQDPGQGLRLIYYSQIVNDFQKGDIAEGYSVSREKKESFPLTVTSAQKNPTAFYLCASSPTSGRAYEQYFGPGTRLTVT.

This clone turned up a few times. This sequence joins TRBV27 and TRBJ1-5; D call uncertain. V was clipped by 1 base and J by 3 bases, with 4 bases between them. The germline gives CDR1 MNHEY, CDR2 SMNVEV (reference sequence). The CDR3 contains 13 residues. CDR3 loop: CASSLYFNQPQHF. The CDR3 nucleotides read TGTGCCAGCAGTTTATACTTCAATCAGCCCCAGCATTTT.

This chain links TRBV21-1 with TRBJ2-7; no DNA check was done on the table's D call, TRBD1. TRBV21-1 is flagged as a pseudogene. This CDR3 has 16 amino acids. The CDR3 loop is CASSKVGQRRTYEQYF. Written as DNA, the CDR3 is TGTGCCAGCAGCAAAGTAGGACAGCGAAGAACCTACGAGCAGTACTTC.

The CDR3 loop is CASSQAGNTGELFF. CDR3 in DNA: TGTGCCAGCAGCCAAGCCGGGAACACCGGGGAGCTGTTTTTT. The genes are TRBV5-6 and TRBJ2-2; D unclear. The CDR3 is 14 amino acids. Per the germline V gene, CDR1 is SGHDT and CDR2 is YYEEEE. With 4 bases removed from V and 1 base from J, the gap between germline ends came to 8 bases.

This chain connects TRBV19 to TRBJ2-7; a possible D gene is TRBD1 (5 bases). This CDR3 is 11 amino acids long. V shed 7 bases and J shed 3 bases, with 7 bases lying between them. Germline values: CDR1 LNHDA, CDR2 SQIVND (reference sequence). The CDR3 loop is CASITGYEQYF. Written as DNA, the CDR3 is TGTGCCAGTATTACAGGCTACGAGCAGTACTTC.

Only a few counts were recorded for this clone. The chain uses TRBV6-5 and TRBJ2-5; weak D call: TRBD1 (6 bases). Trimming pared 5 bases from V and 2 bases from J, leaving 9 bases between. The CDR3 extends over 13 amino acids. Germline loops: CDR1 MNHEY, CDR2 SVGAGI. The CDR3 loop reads CASSRQEQETQYF. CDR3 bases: TGTGCCAGCAGTAGACAGGAACAAGAGACCCAGTACTTC.

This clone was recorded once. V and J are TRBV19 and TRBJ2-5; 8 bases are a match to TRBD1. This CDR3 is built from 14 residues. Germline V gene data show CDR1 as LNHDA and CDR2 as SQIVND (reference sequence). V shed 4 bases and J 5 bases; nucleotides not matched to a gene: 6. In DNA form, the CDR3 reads TGTGCCAGTAGTACAGGGGGCGGTGTCGAGACCCAGTACTTC. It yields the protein CASSTGGGVETQYF.

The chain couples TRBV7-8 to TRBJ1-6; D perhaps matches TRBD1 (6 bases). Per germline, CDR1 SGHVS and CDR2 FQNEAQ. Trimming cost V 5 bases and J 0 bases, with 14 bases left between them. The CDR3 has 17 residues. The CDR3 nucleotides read TGTGCCAGCAGCCCGGGACACCCGAGCTCCTATAATTCACCCCTCCACTTT. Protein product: CASSPGHPSSYNSPLHF.

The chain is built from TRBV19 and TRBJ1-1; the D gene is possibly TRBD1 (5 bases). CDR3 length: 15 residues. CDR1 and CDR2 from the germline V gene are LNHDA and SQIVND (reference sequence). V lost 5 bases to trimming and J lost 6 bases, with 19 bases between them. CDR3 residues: CASSHTPRAGAEAFF. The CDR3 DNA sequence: TGTGCCAGTAGTCACACCCCCAGGGCGGGGGCTGAAGCTTTCTTT.

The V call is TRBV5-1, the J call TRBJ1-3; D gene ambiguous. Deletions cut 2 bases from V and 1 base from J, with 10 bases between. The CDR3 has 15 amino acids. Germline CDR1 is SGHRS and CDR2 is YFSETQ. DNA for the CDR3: TGCGCCAGCAGCTTAAGGTTGGGATCTGGAAACACCATATATTTT. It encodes CASSLRLGSGNTIYF.

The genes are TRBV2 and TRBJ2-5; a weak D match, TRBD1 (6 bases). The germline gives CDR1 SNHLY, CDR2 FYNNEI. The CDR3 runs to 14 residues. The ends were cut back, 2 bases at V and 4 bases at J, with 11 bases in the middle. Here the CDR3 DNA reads TGTGCCAGCAGTGAACAGGGGTCTGGAGAGACCCAGTACTTC. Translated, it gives CASSEQGSGETQYF.

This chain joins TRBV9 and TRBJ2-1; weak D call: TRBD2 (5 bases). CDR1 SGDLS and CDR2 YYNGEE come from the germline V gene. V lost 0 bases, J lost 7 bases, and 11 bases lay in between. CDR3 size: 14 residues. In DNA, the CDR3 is TGTGCCAGCAGCGTAGGGCCCGAGGGAAATGAGCAGTTCTTC. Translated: CASSVGPEGNEQFF.

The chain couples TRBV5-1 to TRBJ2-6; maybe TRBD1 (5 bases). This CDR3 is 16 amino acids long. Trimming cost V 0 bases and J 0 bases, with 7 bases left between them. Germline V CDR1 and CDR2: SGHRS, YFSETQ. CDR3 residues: CASSLGQGSGANVLTF. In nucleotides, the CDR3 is TGCGCCAGCAGCTTGGGGCAGGGCTCTGGGGCCAACGTCCTGACTTTC. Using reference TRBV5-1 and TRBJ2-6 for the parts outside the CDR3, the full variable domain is KAGVTQTPRYLIKTRGQQVTLSCSPISGHRSVSWYQQTPGQGLQFLFEYFSETQRNKGNFPGRFSGRQFSNSRSEMNVSTLELGDSALYLCASSLGQGSGANVLTFGAGSRLTVL.